Below, 13 T cell receptor beta chains from the same sample are listed, as sequenced in a study of spatial heterogeneity in lung cancer. General study findings and limits: Tumor mutation counts were tracked by expanded intratumoral alpha and beta TCR counts.

TCRdb called the 5' RACE reads again in MiXCR, with one record for every CDR3 protein. The sample contains over a thousand distinct CDR3 sequences, about 22% of which appear only once. For these TCRs, the target antigens are not known. The time point denotes: sample taken at primary tumor resection. Material: lung tumor tissue, obtained at surgery. The receptors come from a male donor with early-stage non-small cell lung cancer.

For this clonotype: This beta chain lies outside the target of a library built for alpha chains; its clone size means little. V is TRBV7-6 and J is TRBJ2-2, with D perhaps TRBD1 or TRBD2 (6 bases each). The CDR3 runs 14 residues. Germline V gene data show CDR1 as SGHVS and CDR2 as FNYEAQ. V lost 5 bases to trimming and J lost 4 bases, with 11 bases between them. Written as DNA, the CDR3 is TGTGCCAGCAGCCCCACGGGGGCCACCGGGGAGCTGTTTTTT. Translation gives CASSPTGATGELFF.

As regards this clonotype: Within a library made for alpha chains, this beta chain is off target, and its count is uninformative. V usage is TRBV29-1 and J usage is TRBJ2-3; tentative D call: TRBD1 (5 bases). The V and J ends lost 6 bases and 0 bases respectively, with 16 bases between them. This CDR3 comprises 15 residues. CDR1 is SQVTM and CDR2 is ANQGSEA in the germline V gene. CDR3 sequence (DNA): TGCAGCGTGGGCTTAACAGGCTCTAGCACAGATACGCAGTATTTT. Its translation is CSVGLTGSSTDTQYF.

With regard to this clonotype: In a library made to pick up alpha chains, this beta chain is a stray read with a size that means little. The chain joins TRBV27 to TRBJ1-1; D call uncertain. V lost 5 bases and J 2 bases, leaving 12 bases between the germline ends. Per germline, CDR1 MNHEY and CDR2 SMNVEV (reference sequence). This CDR3 has 14 residues. CDR3 sequence (DNA): TGTGCCAGCAGTCATTGGGGTGGAAACACTGAAGCTTTCTTT. It specifies CASSHWGGNTEAFF.

The table lists this clonotype with a few counts. As an off-target read in a library built for alpha chains, this beta chain has a frequency of little significance. This chain uses TRBV5-5 with TRBJ2-1; TRBD1 aligns across 9 bases. CDR3 size: 15 residues. CDR1 and CDR2 (germline): SGHKS, YYEKEE (reference sequence). The V and J ends lost 0 bases and 5 bases, in that order; junction bases with no gene match: 3. CDR3 amino acids: CASSLVGTGNNEQFF. The DNA for the CDR3 is TGTGCCAGCAGCTTGGTGGGGACAGGGAACAATGAGCAGTTCTTC.

This clonotype counts as large. Because this beta chain is a stray read in a library intended to capture alpha chains, its abundance should not be given much weight. Here the CDR3 reads CASSYSTPGRETYEQYF. In DNA, the CDR3 is TGTGCCAGCAGTTATTCCACGCCTGGGCGGGAGACCTACGAGCAGTACTTC. V and J are TRBV6-2 or TRBV6-3 and TRBJ2-7; 7 nucleotides line up with TRBD2. This CDR3 has 17 residues. V gave up 3 bases and J gave up 2 bases; unmatched junction bases: 13. Germline V lookup: CDR1 MNHEY, CDR2 SVGEGT.

This clonotype has a handful of counts. This beta chain is a stray sequence in a library constructed for alpha chains; its clone size is not meaningful. This CDR3 is CSVERGDSTDTQYF. CDR3 sequence (DNA): TGCAGCGTTGAGAGGGGGGATAGCACAGATACGCAGTATTTT. The rearrangement joins TRBV29-1 to TRBJ2-3, with D possibly called TRBD1 or TRBD2 (6 bases each). Germline values: CDR1 SQVTM, CDR2 ANQGSEA. V lost 3 bases, J lost 0 bases, and 10 bases lay in between. The CDR3 loop spans 14 amino acids.

This clonotype was seen a handful of times. This beta chain slipped into a library made for alpha chains as a stray read, so its size is not meaningful. The gene calls are TRBV18 and TRBJ2-7; D not resolved. This CDR3 is 12 amino acids long. Germline CDR1 and CDR2: KGHSH and LQKENI. Trimming shortened V by 2 bases and J by 3 bases, and 5 bases separated the two germline ends. CDR3 in DNA: TGTGCCAGCTCACCAAATATCTACGAGCAGTACTTC. This translates into CASSPNIYEQYF.

In the case of this clonotype: The library was prepared for alpha chains; this beta chain is a stray read, so its frequency means little. The J gene is TRBJ2-7, the V gene TRBV6-1; D unresolved. Trimming removed 10 bases from V and 6 bases from J, with 19 bases in between. Germline V CDR1 and CDR2: MNHNS, SASEGT. The CDR3 has 13 residues. In DNA form, the CDR3 reads TGTGCCATCGAAGGGCGGTACCTTGGCGAGCAGTACTTC. Protein: CAIEGRYLGEQYF.

This clonotype was recorded a few times. Because the library targeted alpha chains, this beta chain is an off-target read whose size means little. The gene calls are TRBV12-3 or TRBV12-4 and TRBJ2-7, with D possibly matching TRBD1 (6 bases). The CDR3 contains 14 residues. V dropped 5 bases and J dropped 4 bases, with 15 bases sitting between them. Here the CDR3 reads CASSPLGGEYEQYF. Written as DNA, the CDR3 is TGTGCCAGCAGTCCGCTAGGGGGAGAATACGAGCAGTACTTC.

With regard to this clonotype: This beta chain is a stray read from a library made for alpha chains; its abundance is not meaningful. The rearrangement links TRBV5-1 to TRBJ1-1; unclear D gene. Trimming removed 0 bases at V and 1 base at J, with 7 bases between. The CDR3 has 14 amino acids. The germline V gene encodes CDR1 SGHRS and CDR2 YFSETQ. For the CDR3, the DNA is TGCGCCAGCAGCTTGGATGAGGCGAACACTGAAGCTTTCTTT. It translates to CASSLDEANTEAFF.

About this clonotype: A library made for alpha chains picked up this beta chain off target, so its size means little. The V call is TRBV5-4, the J call TRBJ2-7; D might be TRBD1 or TRBD2, each matching 5 bases. There are 14 residues in the CDR3. Germline V gives CDR1 SGHNT, CDR2 YYREEE (reference sequence). V was trimmed by 4 bases and J by 3 bases, leaving 14 bases between them. The DNA of the CDR3 is TGTGCCAGCAGCGCCGAGAGGGGTGTCTACGAGCAGTACTTC. This encodes CASSAERGVYEQYF. Full variable domain (remainder filled in from reference TRBV5-4 and TRBJ2-7): ETGVTQSPTHLIKTRGQQVTLRCSSQSGHNTVSWYQQALGQGPQFIFQYYREEENGRGNFPPRFSGLQFPNYSSELNVNALELDDSALYLCASSAERGVYEQYFGPGTRLTVT.

In its sample, this clonotype ranks as large (0.1 to 1%). Since it is a stray read in a library aimed at alpha chains, this beta chain has a size that is not meaningful. The gene calls are TRBV7-9 and TRBJ2-3; D is perhaps TRBD1 or TRBD2 (5 bases each). There are 15 residues in the CDR3. V lost 0 bases and J 4 bases, leaving 11 bases between the germline ends. Germline CDR1 SEHNR, CDR2 FQNEAQ (reference sequence). CDR3 sequence (DNA): TGTGCCAGCAGCTTAGCTCGGGGCGGCGCAGATACGCAGTATTTT. This gives the protein CASSLARGGADTQYF.

Points on this clonotype: With the library built for alpha chains, this beta chain is off target and its frequency is not meaningful. CDR3 DNA sequence: TGTGCCAGCAGTTGGAAGGATGAGCAGTTCTTC. Its protein product is CASSWKDEQFF. This chain joins TRBV27 and TRBJ2-1; D gene ambiguous. Germline CDR1 is MNHEY and CDR2 is SMNVEV (reference sequence). The V and J ends lost 4 bases and 8 bases respectively, with 6 bases between them. CDR3 length: 11 amino acids.